Listed below are T cell receptor beta chains from one sample, sequenced in a study of beta chain features in type 1 diabetes. The assay was immunoSEQ multiplex PCR, and TCRdb's table has in-frame clones only and misses some. The repertoire holds 250,000 to 350,000 clones, approximately 14% seen once, with approximately 6.7% in the top ten. Material: central memory CD4+ T cells from blood. The source of these receptors is a man aged 30 to 45 in good health. Both conserved end residues are part of each CDR3. Fields, in order: clone size, V gene, J gene, D gene, CDR3 DNA, CDR3 protein. A D gene is named only where the DNA matches it firmly. Size values are once, few and many counts, or a class for expanded clones, and some rows have none.

clone_size: NA; v_call: TRBV7-9; j_call: TRBJ2-3; d_call: NA; cdr3_nt: TGTGCCAGCAGCCCCGAGACTTCCCCCTTGTATTTT; cdr3_aa: CASSPETSPLYF
clone_size: many; v_call: TRBV7-9; j_call: TRBJ1-1; d_call: NA; cdr3_nt: TGTGCCAGCAGCAAGAGAAGGGGGGTTGGGTCCACTGAAGCTTTCTTT; cdr3_aa: CASSKRRGVGSTEAFF
clone_size: NA; v_call: TRBV2; j_call: TRBJ2-1; d_call: TRBD2; cdr3_nt: TGTGCCAGCAGATGGGCTAGCGGGGAGGGTGAGCAGTTCTTC; cdr3_aa: CASRWASGEGEQFF
clone_size: few; v_call: TRBV4-3; j_call: TRBJ2-3; d_call: TRBD2; cdr3_nt: TGCGCCAGCAGCCAAACCGGGACTAGCGGGTATACGCAGTATTTT; cdr3_aa: CASSQTGTSGYTQYF
clone_size: few; v_call: TRBV6-5; j_call: TRBJ1-1; d_call: NA; cdr3_nt: TGTGCCAGCAGGGAATCAGGATTGAACACTGAAGCTTTCTTT; cdr3_aa: CASRESGLNTEAFF
clone_size: few; v_call: TRBV28; j_call: TRBJ1-1; d_call: NA; cdr3_nt: TGTGCCAGCAGTTTAAAGAACACTGAAGCTTTCTTT; cdr3_aa: CASSLKNTEAFF
clone_size: NA; v_call: TRBV19; j_call: TRBJ1-4; d_call: TRBD1; cdr3_nt: TGTGCCAGTAGTATAGGCCGCCTCGGGACAGAAAATGAAAAACTGTTTTTT; cdr3_aa: CASSIGRLGTENEKLFF
clone_size: many; v_call: TRBV6-1; j_call: TRBJ2-2; d_call: NA; cdr3_nt: TGTGCCAGCAGTGAAGTGAACGGGGAGCTGTTTTTT; cdr3_aa: CASSEVNGELFF
clone_size: NA; v_call: TRBV7-2; j_call: TRBJ2-1; d_call: TRBD2; cdr3_nt: TGTGCCAGCAGCTTAGCGACTAGCGGGTTTAGGGTCAGTCAGTTCTTC; cdr3_aa: CASSLATSGFRVSQFF
clone_size: many; v_call: TRBV7-2; j_call: TRBJ1-5; d_call: TRBD1; cdr3_nt: TGTGCCAGCAGCTTAATTCCAGGGGGCTCTAGCAATCAGCCCCAGCATTTT; cdr3_aa: CASSLIPGGSSNQPQHF
clone_size: many; v_call: TRBV19; j_call: TRBJ1-3; d_call: NA; cdr3_nt: TGTGCCAGTAGTTCATCAGGCGTCTCTGGAAACACCATATATTTT; cdr3_aa: CASSSSGVSGNTIYF
clone_size: NA; v_call: TRBV6-6; j_call: TRBJ1-2; d_call: NA; cdr3_nt: TGTGCCAGCAGTGAGACAACTAACTATGGCTACACCTTC; cdr3_aa: CASSETTNYGYTF
clone_size: many; v_call: TRBV7-9; j_call: TRBJ2-5; d_call: NA; cdr3_nt: TGTGCCAGCAGCAGAGACAGTCTGGAGACCCAGTACTTC; cdr3_aa: CASSRDSLETQYF
clone_size: NA; v_call: TRBV9; j_call: TRBJ1-2; d_call: TRBD1; cdr3_nt: TGTGCCAGCAGCCTGGGACAGGCCAACTATGGCTACACCTTC; cdr3_aa: CASSLGQANYGYTF
clone_size: NA; v_call: TRBV7-2; j_call: TRBJ2-2; d_call: NA; cdr3_nt: TGTGCCAGCAGCTTAGTAGGCAGTAACACCGGGGAGCTGTTTTTT; cdr3_aa: CASSLVGSNTGELFF
clone_size: NA; v_call: TRBV18; j_call: TRBJ1-1; d_call: NA; cdr3_nt: TGTGCCAGCTCAAACAAACCTACAGCGGGTACTGAAGCTTTCTTT; cdr3_aa: CASSNKPTAGTEAFF
clone_size: few; v_call: TRBV7-8; j_call: TRBJ2-2; d_call: TRBD2; cdr3_nt: TGTGCCAGCAGGCGGCAGGGAGGGACCGGGGAGCTGTTTTTT; cdr3_aa: CASRRQGGTGELFF
clone_size: NA; v_call: TRBV4-1; j_call: TRBJ1-5; d_call: NA; cdr3_nt: TGCGCCAGCAGGGCGACAGAGAATAGCAATCAGCCCCAGCATTTT; cdr3_aa: CASRATENSNQPQHF
clone_size: NA; v_call: TRBV19; j_call: TRBJ2-5; d_call: NA; cdr3_nt: TGTGCCAGTAGACCCCACGGGGCGAAAGAGACCCAGTACTTC; cdr3_aa: CASRPHGAKETQYF
clone_size: NA; v_call: TRBV5-4; j_call: TRBJ2-3; d_call: NA; cdr3_nt: TGTGCCAGCAGCTTAAGGCCTGGGGACCAACTCCACAATACGCAGTATTTT; cdr3_aa: CASSLRPGDQLHNTQYF
clone_size: NA; v_call: TRBV5-4; j_call: TRBJ1-3; d_call: TRBD1; cdr3_nt: TGTGCCAGCAGCTCTTTGGGGCGGACAGGGGCGTCGTTGACTGGAAACACCATATATTTT; cdr3_aa: CASSSLGRTGASLTGNTIYF
clone_size: NA; v_call: TRBV6-1; j_call: TRBJ1-6; d_call: NA; cdr3_nt: TGTGCCAGCAGTACCCGGACAGCTAATTCACCCCTCCACTTT; cdr3_aa: CASSTRTANSPLHF
clone_size: NA; v_call: TRBV5-6; j_call: TRBJ2-1; d_call: TRBD1; cdr3_nt: TGTGCCAGCAGCTTTAGACAGGGGTCGGATGAGCAGTTCTTC; cdr3_aa: CASSFRQGSDEQFF
clone_size: few; v_call: TRBV5-4; j_call: TRBJ2-1; d_call: NA; cdr3_nt: TGTGCCAGCAGCTTGGTTGGCGGGAAAAACAATGAGCAGTTCTTC; cdr3_aa: CASSLVGGKNNEQFF
clone_size: few; v_call: TRBV5-1; j_call: TRBJ2-7; d_call: TRBD2; cdr3_nt: TGCGCCAGCAGCCCAAATGGACTAGCGGCCACCTACGAGCAGTACTTC; cdr3_aa: CASSPNGLAATYEQYF
clone_size: NA; v_call: TRBV7-3; j_call: TRBJ2-1; d_call: TRBD2; cdr3_nt: TGTGCCAGCAGCCTCATAGCGGGAGCCTCCTACAATGAGCAGTTCTTC; cdr3_aa: CASSLIAGASYNEQFF